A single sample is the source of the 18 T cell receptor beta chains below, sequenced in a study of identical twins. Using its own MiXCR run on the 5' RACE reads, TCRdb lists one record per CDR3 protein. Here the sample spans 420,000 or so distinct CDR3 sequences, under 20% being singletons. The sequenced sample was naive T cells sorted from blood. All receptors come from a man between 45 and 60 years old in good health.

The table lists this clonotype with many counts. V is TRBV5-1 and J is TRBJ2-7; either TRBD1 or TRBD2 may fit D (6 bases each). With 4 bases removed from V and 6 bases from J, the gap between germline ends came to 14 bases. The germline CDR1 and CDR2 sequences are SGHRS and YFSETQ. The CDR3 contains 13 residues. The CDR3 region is CASSVTQGLEQYF. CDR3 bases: TGCGCCAGCAGCGTAACACAGGGACTCGAGCAGTACTTC. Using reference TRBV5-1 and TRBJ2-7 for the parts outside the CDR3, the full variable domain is KAGVTQTPRYLIKTRGQQVTLSCSPISGHRSVSWYQQTPGQGLQFLFEYFSETQRNKGNFPGRFSGRQFSNSRSEMNVSTLELGDSALYLCASSVTQGLEQYFGPGTRLTVT.

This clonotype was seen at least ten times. CDR3 region: CAISEGRNEKLFF. In nucleotides, the CDR3 is TGTGCCATCAGTGAGGGGCGGAATGAAAAACTGTTTTTT. This sequence joins TRBV10-3 and TRBJ1-4; D not resolved. Germline V gene lookup returns CDR1 ENHRY and CDR2 SYGVKD. This CDR3 spans 13 amino acids. The ends were cut back, 2 bases at V and 5 bases at J, with 6 bases in the middle.

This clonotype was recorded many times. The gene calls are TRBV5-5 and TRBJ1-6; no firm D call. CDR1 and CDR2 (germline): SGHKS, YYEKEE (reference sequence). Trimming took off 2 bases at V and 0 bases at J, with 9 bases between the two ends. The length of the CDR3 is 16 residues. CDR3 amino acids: CASSFSSSSYNSPLHF. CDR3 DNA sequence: TGTGCCAGCAGCTTCTCCTCCAGCTCCTATAATTCACCCCTCCACTTT.

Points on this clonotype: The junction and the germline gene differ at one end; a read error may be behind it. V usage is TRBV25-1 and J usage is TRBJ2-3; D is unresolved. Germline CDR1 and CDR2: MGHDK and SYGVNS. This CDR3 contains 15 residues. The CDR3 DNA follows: TGTGCCACCAGTCGAAGGACCGGAAGTGGGGATACGCAGTATTTT. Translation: CATSRRTGSGDTQYF.

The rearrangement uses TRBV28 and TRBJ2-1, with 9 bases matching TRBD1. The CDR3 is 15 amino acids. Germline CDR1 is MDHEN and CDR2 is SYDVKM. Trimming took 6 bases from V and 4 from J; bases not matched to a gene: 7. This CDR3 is CASSFTGGTYNEQFF. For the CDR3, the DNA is TGTGCCAGCAGCTTTACAGGGGGCACTTACAATGAGCAGTTCTTC.

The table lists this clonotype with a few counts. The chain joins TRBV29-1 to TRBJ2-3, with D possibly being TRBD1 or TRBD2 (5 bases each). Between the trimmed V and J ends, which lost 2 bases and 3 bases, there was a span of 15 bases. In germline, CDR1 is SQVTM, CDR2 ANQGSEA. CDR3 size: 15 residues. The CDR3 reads CSVEWLGVPTDTQYF. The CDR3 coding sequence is TGCAGCGTTGAATGGCTGGGGGTCCCTACAGATACGCAGTATTTT.

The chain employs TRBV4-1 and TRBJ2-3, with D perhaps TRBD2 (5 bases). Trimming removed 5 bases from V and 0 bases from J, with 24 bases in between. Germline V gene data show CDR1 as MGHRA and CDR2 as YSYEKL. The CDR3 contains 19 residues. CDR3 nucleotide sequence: TGCGCCAGCAGCTTCCAATCCCGAAGAGGCGGGTCTAGCACAGATACGCAGTATTTT. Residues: CASSFQSRRGGSSTDTQYF.

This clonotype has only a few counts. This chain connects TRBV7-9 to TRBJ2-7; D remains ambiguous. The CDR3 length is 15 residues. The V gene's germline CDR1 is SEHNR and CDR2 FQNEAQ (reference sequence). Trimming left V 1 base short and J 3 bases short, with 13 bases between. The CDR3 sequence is CASSLGYGAVYEQYF. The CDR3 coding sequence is TGTGCCAGCAGCTTAGGCTATGGTGCGGTCTACGAGCAGTACTTC.

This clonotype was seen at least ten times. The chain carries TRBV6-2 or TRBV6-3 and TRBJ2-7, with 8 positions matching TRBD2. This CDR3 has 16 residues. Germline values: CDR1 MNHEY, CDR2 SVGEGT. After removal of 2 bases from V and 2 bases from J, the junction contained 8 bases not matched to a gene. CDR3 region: CASSYAPGLGTYEQYF. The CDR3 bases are TGTGCCAGCAGTTACGCCCCGGGACTAGGAACCTACGAGCAGTACTTC.

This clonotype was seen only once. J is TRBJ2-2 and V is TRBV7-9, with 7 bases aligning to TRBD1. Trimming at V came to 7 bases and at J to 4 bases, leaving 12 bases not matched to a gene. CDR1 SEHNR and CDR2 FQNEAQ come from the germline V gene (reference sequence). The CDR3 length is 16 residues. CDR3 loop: CASTGSTGAGTGELFF. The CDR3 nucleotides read TGTGCCAGCACAGGATCCACAGGGGCGGGCACCGGGGAGCTGTTTTTT.

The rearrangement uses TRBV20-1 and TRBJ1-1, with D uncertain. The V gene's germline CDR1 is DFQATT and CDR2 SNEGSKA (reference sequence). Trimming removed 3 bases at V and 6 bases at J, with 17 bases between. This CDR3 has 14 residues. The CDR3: CSARSLGILPEAFF. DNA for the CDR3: TGCAGTGCTAGGTCTCTAGGGATTCTTCCTGAAGCTTTCTTT.

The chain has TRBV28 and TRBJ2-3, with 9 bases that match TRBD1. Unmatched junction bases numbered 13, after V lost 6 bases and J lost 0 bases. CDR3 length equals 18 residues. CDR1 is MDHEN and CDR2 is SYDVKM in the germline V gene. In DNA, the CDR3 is TGTGCCAGCAGGCCCCTCCGGGACAGGGAGGCTAGCACAGATACGCAGTATTTT. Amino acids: CASRPLRDREASTDTQYF.

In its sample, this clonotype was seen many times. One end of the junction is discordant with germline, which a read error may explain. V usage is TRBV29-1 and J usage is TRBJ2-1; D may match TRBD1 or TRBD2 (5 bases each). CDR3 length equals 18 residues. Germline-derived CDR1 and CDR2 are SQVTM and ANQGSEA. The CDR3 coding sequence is TGCAGCATTGAGGGGCCAGGGAAACCCCCATCCTCCTACAATGAGCAGTTCTTC. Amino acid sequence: CSIEGPGKPPSSYNEQFF.

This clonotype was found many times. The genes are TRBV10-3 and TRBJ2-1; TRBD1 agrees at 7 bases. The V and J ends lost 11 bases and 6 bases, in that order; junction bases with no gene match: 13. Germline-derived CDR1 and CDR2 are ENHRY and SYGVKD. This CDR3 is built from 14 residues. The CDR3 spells CAATTKTGSNEQFF. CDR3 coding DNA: TGTGCCGCCACAACCAAGACAGGGTCCAATGAGCAGTTCTTC.

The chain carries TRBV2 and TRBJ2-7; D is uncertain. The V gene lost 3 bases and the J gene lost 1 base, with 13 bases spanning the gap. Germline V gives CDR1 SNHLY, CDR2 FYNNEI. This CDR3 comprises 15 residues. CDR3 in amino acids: CASSDTAAISYEQYF. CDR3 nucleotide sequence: TGTGCCAGCAGTGATACGGCCGCTATATCCTACGAGCAGTACTTC.

This chain's CDR3 is CSARDLKGGTEAFF. The CDR3 coding sequence is TGCAGTGCTAGAGATCTGAAGGGTGGCACTGAAGCTTTCTTT. The rearrangement links TRBV20-1 to TRBJ1-1; D unresolved. The CDR3 is 14 residues long. Germline CDR1 DFQATT, CDR2 SNEGSKA (reference sequence). V was clipped by 0 bases and J by 4 bases, with 12 bases between them.

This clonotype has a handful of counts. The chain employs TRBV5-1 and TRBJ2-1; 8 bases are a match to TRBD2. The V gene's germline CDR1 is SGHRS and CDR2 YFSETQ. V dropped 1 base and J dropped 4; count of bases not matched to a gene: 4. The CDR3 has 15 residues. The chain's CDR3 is CASSLNSGIYNEQFF. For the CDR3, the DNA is TGCGCCAGCAGCTTGAATAGCGGGATTTACAATGAGCAGTTCTTC.

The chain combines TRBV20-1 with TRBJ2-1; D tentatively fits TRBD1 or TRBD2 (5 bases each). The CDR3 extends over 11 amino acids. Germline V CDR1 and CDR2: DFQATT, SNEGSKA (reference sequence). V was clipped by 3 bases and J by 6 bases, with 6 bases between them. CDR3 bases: TGCAGTGCTAGGGGGGTCAATGAGCAGTTCTTC. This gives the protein CSARGVNEQFF.